This entry is about one T cell receptor beta chain. There is no known antigen for this receptor. It has no much larger one-base neighbor in the sample; base qualities were not kept. Using the deep immunoSEQ assay, TCR CDR3 regions were amplified from genomic DNA by multiplex PCR. Extracted genomic DNA from each cell subset was spread evenly across all wells of several immunoSEQ 96-well plates, with each plate serving as a replicate. For sorted subsets, each replicate PCR was loaded with 200 to 250 ng genomic DNA, equivalent to about 30,000 T cell genomes. The purified libraries were quantified using a Qubit 3.0 fluorometer, sized with a Bioanalyzer 2100, and then quantified again using the KAPA Library Quantification kit. Each immunoSEQ 96-well plate was sequenced on its own single-read 150-cycle Illumina NextSeq 550 flow cell. Turning to the authors' computational methods: Because only junctional sequences without quality scores were contained in the immunoSEQ output, filtering matching that applied to full-length reads could not be performed. To assign V/J genes and CDR3, sequences were annotated against IMGT germline references using PyIR, a Python wrapper for IgBLAST v1.9. Reads were removed for weak V/J assignments (E-value above 1e-6), missing CDR3, stop codons, out-of-frame junctions, or ambiguous translated residues. A V3J clonotype was defined by an identical inferred V gene, J gene, and CDR3 amino acid sequence. To compute the percentage overlap between repertoires, the number of shared unique clonotypes was divided by the size of the smaller repertoire. RTK rarefaction, the Chao1 estimator, and Recon v2.1 estimates of unobserved clonotypes were used to assess repertoire richness. Generation probabilities were computed with OLGA for all TCRbeta clonotypes obtained by the gDNA method from several donors. This immuneACCESS table, as held by TCRdb, lists in-frame sequences with V and J called but not all clones. Of the missing ones, under half trace to an unresolved V gene in checked studies; the others have no known cause. The D gene and trimming were derived from the DNA, and the V and J assignments and clone size from that table. This sample lists roughly 2.1 million clones; about 92% were detected once. The ten top clones hold around 1.7% of the sample.

For the CD8 naive samples, CD45RO-negative cells were positively selected for CCR7, yielding a CD45RA+CCR7+ population from which TemRA cells were excluded. The donors were healthy, HIV-negative adults with no recently reported acute infections or vaccinations. Every donor was a Caucasian adult residing in Nashville, Tennessee, USA. Blood was collected by leukapheresis, and PBMCs were isolated by Ficoll-Histopaque density gradient centrifugation and then cryopreserved in liquid nitrogen vapor phase. Purity and quantity of every magnetically sorted T cell population were checked by analytical flow cytometry. Each sorted fraction had its genomic DNA isolated and then quantified by UV absorbance on a Nanodrop 2000c. This record belongs to a study of shared clonotypes between healthy human individuals (dated by TCRdb to 2020 to 2021). General notes on the study: A few men and two women, aged 18 to 49 years, made up the cohort. For each donor, CD4 naive and CD4 memory were each given three plates, CD8 naive was given two plates, and CD8 memory was given one plate. Blood TCR repertoires of several healthy adults were deeply sequenced to estimate repertoire size and the extent of clonotype sharing between individuals. To increase sequencing depth and limit assay-specific biases, different laboratories used diverse techniques to prepare libraries and sequence TCR repertoires. Leukapheresis yielded between about 0.94 and 8.9 billion PBMCs per donor.

CDR1 and CDR2 were assigned from the germline V gene (reference sequence) as PRHDT and FYEKMQ. Between the V and J ends, shortened by 5 bases and 4 bases respectively, the junction contains 14 bases. The CDR3 starts with the cysteine, ends with the phenylalanine, and has 15 residues. Only the CDR3 DNA is retained, 45 bases long and in frame from the first base. The full study reports these points: When several donors were compared, the shared fraction of clonotypes was about 5% for naive CD4, around 3.5% for naive CD8, 2.3% for memory CD4, and approximately 0.4% for memory CD8. Sampling was limited to blood, and TCR repertoires in tissue likely differ from TCR repertoires in blood. The genetic and exposure-history diversity represented was limited by the small number of donors. Naive subsets generally had larger estimated clonotype richness than memory subsets. Rarefaction of sorted-subset datasets indicated incomplete sequencing despite the large sequencing depth. Compared with non-shared clonotypes, clonotypes shared by all four sorted-subset donors had higher generation probabilities. Pairwise subsampling indicated that sequencing depth was expected to affect the degree of clonotype sharing among donors.

The chain employs TRBV13 and TRBJ2-2; the D gene assignment is ambiguous. The clonotype originates from a man between 18 and 35 years old in good health. Some clones in this sample may be carry-over from other donors' samples. The sequencing sample was made of naive CD8+ T cells from PBMCs. Sample cell subset or site, as interpreted from the label and publication: CD45RA+CCR7+. For the CDR3, the sequence is CASSLKGPGTGELFF. The nucleotide sequence reads as follows: TGTGCCAGCAGCCTAAAGGGCCCGGGCACCGGGGAGCTGTTTTTT.